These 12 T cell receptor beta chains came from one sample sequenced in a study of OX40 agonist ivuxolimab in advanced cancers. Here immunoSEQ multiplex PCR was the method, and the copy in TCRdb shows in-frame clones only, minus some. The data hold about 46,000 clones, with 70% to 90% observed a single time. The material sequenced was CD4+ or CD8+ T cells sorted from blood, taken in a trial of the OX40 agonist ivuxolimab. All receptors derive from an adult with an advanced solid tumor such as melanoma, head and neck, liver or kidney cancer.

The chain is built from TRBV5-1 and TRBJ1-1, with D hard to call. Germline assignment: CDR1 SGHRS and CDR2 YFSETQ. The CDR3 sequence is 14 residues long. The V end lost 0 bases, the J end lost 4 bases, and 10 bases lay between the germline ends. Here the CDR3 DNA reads TGCGCCAGCAGCTTGGGTCCAGGTAGCACTGAAGCTTTCTTT. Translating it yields CASSLGPGSTEAFF.

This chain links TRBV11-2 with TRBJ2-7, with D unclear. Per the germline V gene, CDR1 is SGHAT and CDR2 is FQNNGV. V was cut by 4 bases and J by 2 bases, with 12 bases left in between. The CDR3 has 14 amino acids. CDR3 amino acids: CASSSRGRTYEQYF. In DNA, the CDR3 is TGTGCCAGCAGCTCGCGCGGACGGACCTACGAGCAGTACTTC.

The CDR3 DNA reads as TGCGCCAGCAGCGCCGGACTAGCGGGAGGCAATGAGCAGTTCTTC. It translates to CASSAGLAGGNEQFF. The chain couples TRBV5-1 to TRBJ2-1, with TRBD2 identical over 14 bases. The CDR3 length is 15 residues. CDR1 and CDR2 (germline): SGHRS, YFSETQ. The V and J ends lost 4 bases and 6 bases, in that order; junction bases with no gene match: 3.

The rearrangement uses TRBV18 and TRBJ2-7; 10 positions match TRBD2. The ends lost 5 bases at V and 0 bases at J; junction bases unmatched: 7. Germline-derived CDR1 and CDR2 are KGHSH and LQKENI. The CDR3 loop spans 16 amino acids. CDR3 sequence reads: CASSSLTSGPSYEQYF. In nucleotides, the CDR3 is TGTGCCAGCTCATCCCTGACTAGCGGGCCCTCCTACGAGCAGTACTTC. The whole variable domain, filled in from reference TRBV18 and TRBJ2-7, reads NAGVMQNPRHLVRRRGQEARLRCSPMKGHSHVYWYRQLPEEGLKFMVYLQKENIIDESGMPKERFSAEFPKEGPSILRIQQVVRGDSAAYFCASSSLTSGPSYEQYFGPGTRLTVT.

In DNA, the CDR3 is TGCGCCAGCAGCCCACTGGGACAAACTAATGAAAAACTGTTTTTT. Residues: CASSPLGQTNEKLFF. The chain carries TRBV5-1 and TRBJ1-4, with TRBD1 as a possible D gene (6 bases). Trimming took 4 bases from V and 1 from J, leaving 11 bases between them. The CDR3 is 15 residues long. Germline V gives CDR1 SGHRS, CDR2 YFSETQ.

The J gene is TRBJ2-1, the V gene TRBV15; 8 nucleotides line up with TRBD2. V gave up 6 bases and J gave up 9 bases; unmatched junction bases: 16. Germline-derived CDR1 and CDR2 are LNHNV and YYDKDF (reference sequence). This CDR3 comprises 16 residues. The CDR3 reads CATSVLAARRSAEQFF. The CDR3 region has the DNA TGTGCCACCAGTGTACTAGCGGCCCGAAGGAGTGCTGAGCAGTTCTTC.

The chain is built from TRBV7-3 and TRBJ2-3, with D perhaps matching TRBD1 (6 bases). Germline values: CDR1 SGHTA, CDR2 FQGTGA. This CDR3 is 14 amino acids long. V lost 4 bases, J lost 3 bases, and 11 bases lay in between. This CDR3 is CASSSQGITDTQYF. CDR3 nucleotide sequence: TGTGCCAGCAGCTCTCAGGGGATAACAGATACGCAGTATTTT.

CDR3 protein: CASSYVQGGENTEAFF. CDR3 nucleotides: TGTGCCAGCAGTTATGTCCAGGGGGGAGAGAACACTGAAGCTTTCTTT. The rearrangement joins TRBV6-5 to TRBJ1-1; TRBD1 matches at 7 bases. This CDR3 comprises 16 residues. The germline CDR1 and CDR2 sequences are MNHEY and SVGAGI. J gave up 1 base and V 3 bases, and 8 bases lay outside the gene matches.

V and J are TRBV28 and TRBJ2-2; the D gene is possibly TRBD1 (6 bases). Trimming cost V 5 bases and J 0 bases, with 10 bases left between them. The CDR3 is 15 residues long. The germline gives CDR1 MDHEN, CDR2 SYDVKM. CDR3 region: CASSAHRANTGELFF. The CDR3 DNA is TGTGCCAGCAGTGCCCACAGGGCGAACACCGGGGAGCTGTTTTTT.

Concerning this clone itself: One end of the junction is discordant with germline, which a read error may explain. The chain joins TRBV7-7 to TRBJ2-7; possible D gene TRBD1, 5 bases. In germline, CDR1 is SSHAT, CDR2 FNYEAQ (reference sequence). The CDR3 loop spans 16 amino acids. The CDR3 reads CASSFQRSFKGSEQYF. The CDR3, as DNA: TGTGCTAGCAGCTTCCAACGGTCCTTCAAGGGGTCCGAGCAGTACTTC.

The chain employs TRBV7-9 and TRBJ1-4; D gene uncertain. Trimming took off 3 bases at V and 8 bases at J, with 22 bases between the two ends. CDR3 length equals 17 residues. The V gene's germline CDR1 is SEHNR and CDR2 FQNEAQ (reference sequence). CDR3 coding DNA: TGTGCCAGCAGCTTTCGACAATGGTCGGAATTCGGAGAAAAACTGTTTTTT. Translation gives CASSFRQWSEFGEKLFF.

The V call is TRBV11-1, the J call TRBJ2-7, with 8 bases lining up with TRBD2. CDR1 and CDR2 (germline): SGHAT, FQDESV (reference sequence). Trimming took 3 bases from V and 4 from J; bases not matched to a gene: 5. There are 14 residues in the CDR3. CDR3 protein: CASSFAGGPYEQYF. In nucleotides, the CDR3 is TGTGCCAGCAGCTTCGCGGGAGGTCCTTACGAGCAGTACTTC.